Listed below are T cell receptor beta chains from one sample, sequenced in a study of regulatory T cells in long-lasting Graves disease. Each CDR3 protein is one row after TCRdb ran MiXCR on the multiplex PCR reads. The table lists 350,000 to 550,000 distinct CDR3 sequences, roughly 15% of them singletons, with roughly a sixth in the top ten. The same specimen was also included in a second study, on T cells in Graves' hyperthyroidism and ophthalmopathy.

Specimen: peripheral blood mononuclear cells (PBMCs), collected at new diagnosis, from a patient treated with antithyroid drugs. The receptors were gathered from a woman between 45 and 65 years old with Graves disease. Each CDR3 is given with its conserved first and last residue. The D gene is left open where the match is weak. Rows may omit the clone size; those that give it use once, few, many or a size class.

d_call clone_size j_call v_call cdr3_aa cdr3_nt
TRBD1 few TRBJ2-5 TRBV5-6 CASSPSDRVETQYF TGTGCCAGCAGCCCGTCGGACAGGGTAGAGACCCAGTACTTC
. few TRBJ2-2 TRBV24-1 CATIGGSGELFF TGTGCCACCATTGGGGGATCCGGGGAGCTGTTTTTT
TRBD2 many TRBJ2-3 TRBV27 CASRFRPLAGDIGGSTDTQYF TGTGCCAGCAGATTCCGCCCTCTAGCGGGAGATATTGGGGGGAGCACAGATACGCAGTATTTT
. . TRBJ1-1 TRBV7-9 CASRGLSTEAFF TGTGCCAGCAGAGGCTTAAGCACTGAAGCTTTCTTT
TRBD2 . TRBJ2-3 TRBV20-1 CSYPQGLALETDTQYF TGCAGCTACCCGCAGGGACTAGCGTTGGAAACAGATACGCAGTATTTT
TRBD2 many TRBJ2-7 TRBV28 CASETSGRVYEQYF TGTGCCAGCGAAACTAGCGGGAGGGTCTACGAGCAGTACTTC
. many TRBJ2-3 TRBV7-6 CASSLRVTGAVDTDTQYF TGTGCCAGCAGCTTACGGGTCACGGGGGCGGTGGACACAGATACGCAGTATTTT
TRBD2 many TRBJ2-7 TRBV7-7 CASSLGASGDYEQYF TGTGCTAGCAGCTTAGGGGCTAGCGGGGACTACGAGCAGTACTTC
TRBD1 . TRBJ2-2 TRBV6-2/TRBV6-3 CASSYSGTGSGTGELFF TGTGCCAGCAGTTACTCAGGGACAGGGAGTGGAACCGGGGAGCTGTTTTTT
TRBD2 many TRBJ2-5 TRBV6-9 CASSYTSDETQYF TGTGCCAGCAGTTACACTAGCGATGAGACCCAGTACTTC
. . TRBJ2-1 TRBV28 CASSSLDKLNEQFF TGTGCCAGCAGTTCGCTAGACAAACTCAATGAGCAGTTCTTC
. . TRBJ1-4 TRBV7-6 CASSYGQTPNEKLFF TGTGCCAGCAGCTATGGACAGACCCCTAATGAAAAACTGTTTTTT
. . TRBJ2-7 TRBV6-1 CASSDRGAQYEQYF TGTGCCAGCAGTGACAGGGGGGCCCAATACGAGCAGTACTTC
. once TRBJ2-2 TRBV25-1 CASSEGHRNTGELFF TGTGCCAGCAGTGAGGGACACAGGAACACCGGGGAGCTGTTTTTT
. . TRBJ1-5 TRBV2 CASSPDGGGDQPQHF TGTGCCAGCAGCCCGGATGGGGGTGGAGATCAGCCCCAGCATTTT
. . TRBJ1-1 TRBV9 CASSGQPGAEAFF TGTGCCAGCAGCGGACAGCCTGGGGCTGAAGCTTTCTTT
. . TRBJ2-7 TRBV12-3/TRBV12-4 CASSLARPVYEQYF TGTGCCAGCAGTTTAGCGCGGCCCGTCTACGAGCAGTACTTC
. many TRBJ1-1 TRBV29-1 CSVTPGVEAEAFF TGCAGCGTTACGCCGGGAGTGGAGGCTGAAGCTTTCTTT
. . TRBJ2-3 TRBV9 CASSVGAAETDTQYF TGTGCCAGCAGCGTAGGCGCGGCAGAAACAGATACGCAGTATTTT
TRBD2 many TRBJ2-1 TRBV5-1 CASSAESGTYNEQFF TGCGCCAGCAGCGCGGAGAGCGGGACCTACAATGAGCAGTTCTTC
TRBD2 many TRBJ2-1 TRBV11-2 CATHGGSPGLAGGRQFF TGTGCCACACACGGGGGCTCCCCGGGACTAGCGGGAGGGCGGCAGTTCTTC
. many TRBJ2-7 TRBV12-3/TRBV12-4 CASSLLHTYEQYF TGTGCCAGCAGTTTATTGCATACCTACGAGCAGTACTTC
. . TRBJ2-4 TRBV7-9 CASSLVEVSHIQYF TGTGCCAGCAGCTTAGTGGAGGTTTCCCACATTCAGTACTTC
. . TRBJ1-3 TRBV19 CASSTWDGSGNTIYF TGTGCCAGTAGTACATGGGACGGCTCTGGAAACACCATATATTTT
TRBD1 . TRBJ1-5 TRBV19 CATSTGTGENQPQHF TGTGCCACCTCAACCGGGACAGGGGAAAATCAGCCCCAGCATTTT
. . TRBJ2-7 TRBV6-1 CASSAAGGREQYF TGTGCCAGCAGTGCGGCCGGGGGAAGAGAGCAGTACTTC
. many TRBJ1-1 TRBV10-3 CAISETRDTNTEAFF TGTGCCATCAGTGAGACCCGGGACACTAACACTGAAGCTTTCTTT
TRBD1 . TRBJ2-3 TRBV19 CASSVDRARDTQYF TGTGCCAGTAGTGTGGACAGGGCTAGAGATACGCAGTATTTT
. few TRBJ1-2 TRBV19 CASSPPGHPFYGYTF TGTGCCAGTAGTCCACCGGGACACCCTTTCTATGGCTACACCTTC
TRBD2 few TRBJ2-7 TRBV6-5 CASSYFLAGGPELYEQYF TGTGCCAGCAGTTATTTCCTAGCGGGAGGGCCCGAGCTCTACGAGCAGTACTTC
TRBD1 few TRBJ1-2 TRBV3-1 CASKPRDRDGYTF TGTGCCAGCAAACCCCGGGACAGGGATGGCTACACCTTC
. . TRBJ2-7 TRBV7-8 CASSLGILMGYEQYF TGTGCCAGCAGCTTAGGAATATTAATGGGCTACGAGCAGTACTTC
. few TRBJ1-6 TRBV2 CASSEATVNSPLHF TGTGCCAGCAGTGAAGCGACAGTTAATTCACCCCTCCACTTT
TRBD1 . TRBJ2-1 TRBV12-3/TRBV12-4 CASAQQGYEQFF TGTGCCAGTGCCCAACAGGGGTATGAGCAGTTCTTC
. many TRBJ1-1 TRBV2 CASSEFWTTGAIEAFF TGTGCCAGCAGTGAGTTTTGGACAACCGGGGCGATTGAAGCTTTCTTT
TRBD2 many TRBJ2-5 TRBV4-1 CASSQDLGLATAQYF TGCGCCAGCAGCCAAGATCTGGGACTAGCGACGGCCCAGTACTTC
TRBD2 many TRBJ2-2 TRBV5-1 CASSLSGRGVDGELFF TGCGCCAGCAGCTTGAGCGGGAGGGGAGTAGACGGGGAGCTGTTTTTT
TRBD1 many TRBJ2-2 TRBV29-1 CSATGQGNTGELFF TGCAGCGCTACCGGACAGGGTAATACCGGGGAGCTGTTTTTT
TRBD1 few TRBJ2-3 TRBV24-1 CATSDFFRGGRTDTQYF TGTGCCACCAGTGATTTCTTTCGAGGGGGCCGCACAGATACGCAGTATTTT
TRBD2 many TRBJ2-5 TRBV2 CASLPPAGGGQETQYF TGTGCCAGCCTACCCCCAGCGGGGGGAGGCCAAGAGACCCAGTACTTC
. many TRBJ1-2 TRBV12-3/TRBV12-4 CASSRGIPNYGYTF TGTGCCAGCAGTCGTGGAATTCCTAACTATGGCTACACCTTC
. . TRBJ1-1 TRBV20-1 CSAEISMNTEAFF TGCAGTGCTGAAATCAGTATGAACACTGAAGCTTTCTTT